The 19 T cell receptor beta chains in this list originate from one sample, sequenced in a study of blood T cell repertoires in COVID-19. The table came from immunoSEQ multiplex PCR; TCRdb's copy has only in-frame clones and leaves some out. The profile shows 150,000 to 200,000 clones, roughly nine tenths of them singletons. The sample taken for sequencing was peripheral blood. These receptors originate from a man between 18 and 29 years old who had recovered from COVID-19.

Only one count was recorded for this clone. This chain joins TRBV10-3 and TRBJ2-7; tentatively, D is TRBD1 (6 bases). CDR3 length equals 11 residues. Looked up from germline, CDR1 is ENHRY and CDR2 is SYGVKD. Trimming took off 5 bases at V and 9 bases at J, with 11 bases between the two ends. CDR3 coding DNA: TGTGCCATCAGTAACAGGGATGGGCAGTACTTC. Its translation: CAISNRDGQYF.

The genes are TRBV18 and TRBJ2-7; the match to TRBD1 covers 7 bases. Germline V lookup: CDR1 KGHSH, CDR2 LQKENI. The CDR3 is 19 residues long. V trimming: 3 bases; J trimming: 2 bases; junction bases outside the gene matches: 19. CDR3 in DNA: TGTGCCAGCTCACCGGAAGAAAGAGGGGGCGAAGAGGGGACCTACGAGCAGTACTTC. Protein: CASSPEERGGEEGTYEQYF.

The sample holds one count of this clone. The V and J genes are TRBV9 and TRBJ1-1; 7 bases are shared with TRBD1. V trimming: 4 bases; J trimming: 5 bases; junction bases outside the gene matches: 11. The germline gives CDR1 SGDLS, CDR2 YYNGEE. The CDR3 is made up of 15 amino acids. CDR3 in amino acids: CASSPRQGTVTEAFF. CDR3 bases: TGTGCCAGCAGCCCCAGACAGGGAACGGTAACTGAAGCTTTCTTT.

This clone was seen more than once but under ten times. CDR3 residues: CASRQGRFPNEKLFF. The CDR3 nucleotides are TGCGCCAGCAGACAGGGGAGGTTCCCCAATGAAAAACTGTTTTTT. The genes are TRBV5-1 and TRBJ1-4; 7 bases align to TRBD1. CDR1 SGHRS and CDR2 YFSETQ come from the germline V gene. Trimming removed 5 bases from V and 5 bases from J; junction bases left unmatched: 9. This CDR3 spans 15 amino acids.

CDR3 loop: CAITDPGVRADTQYF. In DNA, the CDR3 is TGTGCCATCACCGACCCGGGAGTACGGGCAGATACGCAGTATTTT. V gene TRBV10-3 combines with J gene TRBJ2-3, with D perhaps TRBD2 (6 bases). V was pared by 7 bases and J by 4 bases, with 18 bases between. CDR3 size: 15 residues. Germline CDR1 is ENHRY and CDR2 is SYGVKD.

The chain carries TRBV4-3 and TRBJ2-7; tentatively, D is TRBD1 (6 bases). V was pared by 0 bases and J by 0 bases, with 6 bases between. Germline V gives CDR1 LGHNA, CDR2 YSLEER. This CDR3 is built from 14 residues. The CDR3 region has the DNA TGCGCCAGCAGCCAAGAAGGGGGCTCCTACGAGCAGTACTTC. Protein sequence: CASSQEGGSYEQYF.

This clone was seen only once. This chain links TRBV19 with TRBJ2-2, with a weak D call TRBD2 (5 bases). Between the trimmed V and J ends, which lost 1 base and 5 bases, there was a span of 14 bases. Germline CDR1 and CDR2: LNHDA and SQIVND (reference sequence). CDR3 size: 16 residues. The CDR3 region has the DNA TGTGCCAGTAGTATAGGTCAACAGCGGTGGACCGGGGAGCTGTTTTTT. This sequence encodes CASSIGQQRWTGELFF.

This chain joins TRBV3-1 (or the pseudogene TRBV3-2) and TRBJ1-2, with 7 bases that match TRBD1. Germline-derived CDR1 and CDR2 are LGHDT and YNNKEL (reference sequence). CDR3 size: 13 residues. Trimming took 4 bases from V and 8 from J; bases not matched to a gene: 7. As DNA, the CDR3 is TGTGCCAGCAGCCGTGGGACAGAAGGAGGCTACACCTTC. Amino acid sequence: CASSRGTEGGYTF.

J is TRBJ2-1 and V is TRBV9; 8 bases match TRBD1. The germline V gene encodes CDR1 SGDLS and CDR2 YYNGEE. This CDR3 region has 15 residues. With 1 base clipped from V and 7 bases from J, the junction kept 7 bases outside the gene matches. CDR3 bases: TGTGCCAGCAGCGTAACAGGGGGTCAGAGGAATGAGCAGTTCTTC. Translation gives CASSVTGGQRNEQFF.

The chain recombines TRBV7-9 with TRBJ1-1; D ambiguous. The ends were cut back, 5 bases at V and 5 bases at J, with 9 bases in the middle. The CDR3 loop spans 12 amino acids. Per germline, CDR1 SEHNR and CDR2 FQNEAQ (reference sequence). The CDR3 spells CASSAEVTEAFF. The CDR3 coding sequence is TGTGCCAGCAGCGCGGAGGTAACTGAAGCTTTCTTT.

The chain recombines TRBV4-3 with TRBJ1-2, with unresolved D. From germline, CDR1 is LGHNA and CDR2 YSLEER. V lost 0 bases and J lost 6, with 11 bases in between. The CDR3 extends over 14 amino acids. The CDR3 reads CASSQEWANDGYTF. CDR3 in DNA: TGCGCCAGCAGCCAAGAATGGGCAAACGATGGCTACACCTTC.

The rearrangement links TRBV5-1 to TRBJ2-7; D not certain. This CDR3 has 13 amino acids. The V end lost 0 bases, the J end lost 4 bases, and 8 bases lay between the germline ends. CDR1 SGHRS and CDR2 YFSETQ come from the germline V gene. The DNA of the CDR3 is TGCGCCAGCAGCTTGGACTTACCATACGAGCAGTACTTC. As protein: CASSLDLPYEQYF.

This rearrangement joins TRBV7-9 to TRBJ2-7; 12 bases map to TRBD2. V was pared by 0 bases and J by 2 bases, with 11 bases of the junction left unmatched. The germline V gene encodes CDR1 SEHNR and CDR2 FQNEAQ (reference sequence). The CDR3 is made up of 19 amino acids. The CDR3 loop reads CASSLATRTSGVSPYEQYF. CDR3 DNA sequence: TGTGCCAGCAGCTTAGCGACGAGGACTAGCGGGGTGAGTCCCTACGAGCAGTACTTC.

The V gene is TRBV28, the J gene TRBJ1-2; weak D call: TRBD1 (5 bases). The V gene's germline CDR1 is MDHEN and CDR2 SYDVKM. The CDR3 spans 15 residues. V was trimmed by 6 bases and J by 5 bases, leaving 19 bases between them. In nucleotides, the CDR3 is TGTGCCAGCAGCCTAAGGTCCAGGGCAGCATATGGCTACACCTTC. This sequence encodes CASSLRSRAAYGYTF.

The chain employs TRBV21-1 and TRBJ2-7; no DNA check was done on the table's D call, TRBD1. TRBV21-1 is a recognized pseudogene. CDR3 size: 17 residues. The CDR3 nucleotides read TGTGCCAGCAGCAAAGCCAGGGGGACAGGGCCGACCTACGAGCAGTACTTC. The encoded protein is CASSKARGTGPTYEQYF.

The chain links TRBV10-3 to TRBJ2-7; a weak D match, TRBD2 (6 bases). CDR1 is ENHRY and CDR2 is SYGVKD in the germline V gene. The CDR3 is made up of 15 amino acids. With 5 bases removed from V and 2 bases from J, the gap between germline ends came to 16 bases. The CDR3 spells CAISTGGTGAYEQYF. CDR3 DNA: TGTGCCATCAGTACCGGAGGGACGGGAGCCTACGAGCAGTACTTC.

This clone has a handful of counts. Other nucleotide sequences from this sample produce the same CDR3. For the CDR3, the DNA is TGTGCCAGCAGCTTAGGAGGGACAGGGCTTAACTATGGCTACACCTTC. This sequence encodes CASSLGGTGLNYGYTF. The rearrangement links TRBV7-2 to TRBJ1-2, with 9 bases fitting TRBD1. Germline loops: CDR1 SGHTA, CDR2 FQGNSA. V lost 1 base, J lost 1 base, and 4 bases stayed unmatched. CDR3 size: 16 residues.

This clone has only one observation. The chain uses TRBV7-2 and TRBJ2-7, with 10 positions matching TRBD2. Germline CDR1 reads SGHTA; CDR2 reads FQGNSA. With V trimmed by 4 bases and J by 3 bases, 6 bases remained unmatched. The CDR3 sequence is 15 residues long. The CDR3 coding sequence is TGTGCCAGCAGCTCCTCTAGCGGGAGTTACTACGAGCAGTACTTC. Translation gives CASSSSSGSYYEQYF.

This chain uses TRBV7-9 with TRBJ2-7; D is uncertain. Trimming removed 2 bases from V and 0 bases from J, with 14 bases in between. The CDR3 spans 16 residues. Germline V CDR1 and CDR2: SEHNR, FQNEAQ (reference sequence). CDR3 bases: TGTGCCAGCAGCTTAAGGCCGACTGACCTCTCCTACGAGCAGTACTTC. Translated: CASSLRPTDLSYEQYF.